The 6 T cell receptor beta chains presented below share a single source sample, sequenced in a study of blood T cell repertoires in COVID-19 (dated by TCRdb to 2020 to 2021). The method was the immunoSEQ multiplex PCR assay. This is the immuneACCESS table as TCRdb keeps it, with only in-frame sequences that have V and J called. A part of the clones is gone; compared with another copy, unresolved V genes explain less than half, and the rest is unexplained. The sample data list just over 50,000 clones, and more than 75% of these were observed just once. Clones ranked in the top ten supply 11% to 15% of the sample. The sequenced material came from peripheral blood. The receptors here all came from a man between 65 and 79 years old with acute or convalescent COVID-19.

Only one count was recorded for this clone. The CDR3 here is CATSDLLTGETQYF. CDR3 nucleotides: TGTGCCACCAGTGATTTGTTGACAGGGGAGACCCAGTACTTC. This chain joins TRBV24-1 and TRBJ2-5; 7 bases align to TRBD1. Germline values: CDR1 KGHDR, CDR2 SFDVKD. This CDR3 region has 14 residues. Trimming took 0 bases from V and 5 from J; bases not matched to a gene: 2.

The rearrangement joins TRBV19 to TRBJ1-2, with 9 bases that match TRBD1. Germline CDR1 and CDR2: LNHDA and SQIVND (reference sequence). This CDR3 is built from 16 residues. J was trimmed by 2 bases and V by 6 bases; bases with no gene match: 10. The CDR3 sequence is CASSPPVTGGNYGYTF. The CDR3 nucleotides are TGTGCCAGTAGCCCGCCGGTGACAGGGGGGAACTATGGCTACACCTTC.

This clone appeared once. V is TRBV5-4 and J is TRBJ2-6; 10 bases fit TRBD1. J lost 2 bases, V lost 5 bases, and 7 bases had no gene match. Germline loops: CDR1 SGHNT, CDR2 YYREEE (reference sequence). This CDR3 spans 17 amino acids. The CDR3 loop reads CASSSGTGAPGANVLTF. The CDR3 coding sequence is TGTGCCAGCAGTTCCGGGACAGGGGCCCCTGGGGCCAACGTCCTGACTTTC.

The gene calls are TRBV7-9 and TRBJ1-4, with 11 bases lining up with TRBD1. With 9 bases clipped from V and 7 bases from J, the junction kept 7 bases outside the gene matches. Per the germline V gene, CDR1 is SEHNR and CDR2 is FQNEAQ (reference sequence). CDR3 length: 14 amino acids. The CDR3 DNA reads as TGTGCCAGTCGATACGGGACAGGGGGTGAAAAACTGTTTTTT. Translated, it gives CASRYGTGGEKLFF.

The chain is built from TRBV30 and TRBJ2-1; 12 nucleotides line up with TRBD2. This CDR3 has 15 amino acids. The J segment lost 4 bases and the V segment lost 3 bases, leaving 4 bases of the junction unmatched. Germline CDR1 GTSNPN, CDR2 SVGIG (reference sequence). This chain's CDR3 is CAWRETSGSYNEQFF. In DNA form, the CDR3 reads TGTGCCTGGAGGGAGACTAGCGGGAGTTACAATGAGCAGTTCTTC.

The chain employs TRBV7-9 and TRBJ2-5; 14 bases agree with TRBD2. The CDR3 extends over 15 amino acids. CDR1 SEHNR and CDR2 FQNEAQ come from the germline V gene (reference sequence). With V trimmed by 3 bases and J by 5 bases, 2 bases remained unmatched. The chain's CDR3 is CASSLGTSGGETQYF. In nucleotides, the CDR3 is TGTGCCAGCAGCTTGGGGACTAGCGGGGGCGAGACCCAGTACTTC.